Below are 13 T cell receptor beta chains sequenced from a single sample in a study of blood T cell repertoires in COVID-19. Sequencing was performed with immunoSEQ multiplex PCR; in TCRdb, only in-frame clones are kept and a portion is missing. The data show 300,000 to 350,000 clones, approximately 85% seen once. What was sequenced was PBMCs or T cells enriched from blood (not recorded which). These receptors were taken from a man aged 25-45 years who had recovered from COVID-19.

This chain links TRBV14 with TRBJ2-5, with D perhaps TRBD2 (7 bases). With 0 bases removed from V and 5 bases from J, the gap between germline ends came to 19 bases. Germline V gene sequence: CDR1 SGHDN, CDR2 FVKESK. The CDR3 consists of 17 residues. The CDR3 reads CASSQDRRRGAGETQYF. Here the CDR3 DNA reads TGTGCCAGCAGCCAAGATAGAAGACGGGGGGCCGGGGAGACCCAGTACTTC.

V usage is TRBV6-4 and J usage is TRBJ1-1, with 8 positions matching TRBD1. Germline V gives CDR1 MRHNA, CDR2 SNTAGT. The CDR3 extends over 14 amino acids. The V gene end was trimmed by 6 bases and the J gene end by 1 base; junction bases not matched to a gene: 4. The CDR3 spells CASSKGTGNTEAFF. The CDR3 nucleotides are TGTGCCAGCAGCAAAGGGACAGGGAACACTGAAGCTTTCTTT.

The CDR3 region is CATSDLSLRTSGGHNEQFF. CDR3 nucleotides: TGTGCCACCAGTGACCTCTCATTGCGGACTAGCGGGGGACACAATGAGCAGTTCTTC. The chain uses TRBV24-1 and TRBJ2-1; TRBD2 aligns across 13 bases. Germline CDR1 KGHDR, CDR2 SFDVKD. The CDR3 consists of 19 residues. The V and J ends lost 4 bases and 5 bases, in that order; junction bases with no gene match: 13.

The chain links TRBV5-1 to TRBJ2-7; D may be TRBD1 (5 bases). Germline CDR1 and CDR2: SGHRS and YFSETQ. Trimming stripped 4 bases from V and 0 bases from J, with 14 bases between. The length of the CDR3 is 15 residues. The CDR3 reads CASSPDNNFSYEQYF. The CDR3 DNA reads TGCGCCAGCAGCCCGGACAATAATTTCTCCTACGAGCAGTACTTC.

The count of this clone is one. The genes are TRBV7-3 and TRBJ1-1; 7 bases fit TRBD1. Germline V gives CDR1 SGHTA, CDR2 FQGTGA. Losses at the gene ends were 6 bases for V and 1 base for J; bases not matched to a gene: 2. The CDR3 runs to 13 residues. The CDR3 bases are TGTGCCAGCAGTCGGACAGGGAACACTGAAGCTTTCTTT. Protein sequence: CASSRTGNTEAFF.

There are a few counts of this clone. The chain is built from TRBV7-2 and TRBJ2-4; 12 nucleotides align to TRBD2. The germline V gene encodes CDR1 SGHTA and CDR2 FQGNSA. The CDR3 has 16 amino acids. Trimming took 5 bases from V and 7 from J; bases not matched to a gene: 9. This CDR3 is CASSPGLAGWGNIQYF. The DNA for the CDR3 is TGTGCCAGCAGCCCAGGACTAGCGGGGTGGGGCAACATTCAGTACTTC. Looking up the rest from reference TRBV7-2 and TRBJ2-4 gives the full variable domain: GAGVSQSPSNKVTEKGKDVELRCDPISGHTALYWYRQSLGQGLEFLIYFQGNSAPDKSGLPSDRFSAERTGGSVSTLTIQRTQQEDSAVYLCASSPGLAGWGNIQYFGAGTRLSVL.

The chain is built from TRBV19 and TRBJ1-1, with TRBD1 identical over 7 bases. The germline gives CDR1 LNHDA, CDR2 SQIVND (reference sequence). The CDR3 is 14 amino acids. J lost 5 bases, V lost 7 bases, and 10 bases had no gene match. The CDR3 protein is CASTQRGRGTEAFF. CDR3 coding DNA: TGTGCCAGTACCCAGAGGGGCAGGGGGACTGAAGCTTTCTTT.

V is TRBV5-4 and J is TRBJ2-1; 9 bases map to TRBD1. CDR3 length equals 14 residues. The junction had 6 bases not matched to a gene; V was cut back by 7 bases and J by 4 bases. Germline values: CDR1 SGHNT, CDR2 YYREEE (reference sequence). CDR3 amino acids: CASHDRGGYNEQFF. Written as DNA, the CDR3 is TGTGCCAGCCACGACAGGGGGGGATACAATGAGCAGTTCTTC. Based on the CDR3 plus reference TRBV5-4 and TRBJ2-1, the full variable domain is ETGVTQSPTHLIKTRGQQVTLRCSSQSGHNTVSWYQQALGQGPQFIFQYYREEENGRGNFPPRFSGLQFPNYSSELNVNALELDDSALYLCASHDRGGYNEQFFGPGTRLTVL.

The count of this clone is one. V is TRBV5-6 and J is TRBJ1-2; weak D call: TRBD1 (5 bases). This CDR3 is built from 13 residues. The germline V and J ends were trimmed by 5 bases and 6 bases, with 14 bases remaining between them. The germline V gene has CDR1 SGHDT and CDR2 YYEEEE. The CDR3 coding sequence is TGTGCCAGCAGTCCAGGGATAACGGATGGCTACACCTTC. This encodes CASSPGITDGYTF.

This clone was seen only once. This chain links TRBV30 with TRBJ2-5, with D possibly being TRBD1 (6 bases). Germline V gene data show CDR1 as GTSNPN and CDR2 as SVGIG (reference sequence). V gave up 3 bases and J gave up 2 bases, with 13 bases separating them. CDR3 size: 14 residues. This CDR3 reads CAWSYGQLQETQYF. CDR3 in DNA: TGTGCCTGGAGCTACGGACAGTTACAAGAGACCCAGTACTTC.

The rearrangement links TRBV19 to TRBJ1-2; a possible D gene is TRBD1 (6 bases). The V and J ends lost 3 bases and 5 bases respectively, with 13 bases between them. Germline CDR1 reads LNHDA; CDR2 reads SQIVND (reference sequence). CDR3 length: 14 amino acids. The CDR3 loop reads CASSITRGQYGYTF. CDR3 DNA sequence: TGTGCCAGTAGTATTACTCGCGGACAGTATGGCTACACCTTC.

In its sample, this clone was seen once. The chain is built from TRBV4-2 and TRBJ1-4; no clear D. Germline V gene lookup returns CDR1 LGHNA and CDR2 YNFKEQ. The CDR3 has 16 residues. Trimming stripped 4 bases from V and 0 bases from J, with 12 bases between. Here the CDR3 reads CASSLSQSATNEKLFF. The CDR3 DNA sequence: TGTGCCAGCAGCCTTTCTCAGTCTGCAACTAATGAAAAACTGTTTTTT.

The rearrangement links TRBV12-3 or TRBV12-4 to TRBJ2-3; a weak D match, TRBD2 (5 bases). Deletions cut 4 bases from V and 7 bases from J, with 6 bases between. The CDR3 totals 11 residues. The CDR3 sequence is CASSSGNTQYF. CDR3 bases: TGTGCCAGCAGTTCCGGGAATACGCAGTATTTT.